This T cell receptor (beta chain) comes out of a study of T cell responses to AZD1222 COVID-19 vaccine. Comments on this clone: The antigen is undetermined.

Findings of the study overall: Baseline antibody screening turned up just a handful of seropositive AZD1222 recipients.

Sequencing was performed with immunoSEQ multiplex PCR; in TCRdb, only in-frame clones are kept and a portion is missing. The sample has 90,000 to 150,000 clones, less than 90% seen once; the top ten hold 2.4%. This receptor was taken from an adult in good health. This specimen consisted of peripheral blood, obtained on day 0 of AZD1222 vaccination.

The CDR3 sequence is CASSSTTGGQPQHF. The CDR3 DNA reads as TGTGCCAGCAGTTCGACGACAGGGGGTCAGCCCCAGCATTTT. The rearrangement joins TRBV6-6 to TRBJ1-5; TRBD1 matches at 9 bases. Trimming cost V 4 bases and J 6 bases; bases outside gene matches: 4. Germline values: CDR1 MNHNY, CDR2 SVGAGI (reference sequence). The CDR3 is 14 amino acids.